The clone carrying this TCR beta chain was seen only a few times. Its antigen is not known. In the authors' methods: After removing out-of-frame reads, 2 million to 2.5 million distinct TCRbeta sequences remained. Libraries were prepared by immunoSEQ multiplex PCR; TCRdb keeps only in-frame clonotypes and omits some of them. That table furnishes V, J and clone size, whereas the DNA furnished D and trimming. The repertoire consists of 75,000 to 90,000 clones, with 75% to 90% occurring once and the leading ten covering around 0.78%. The sort gate was single viable CD3+CD4+CD8-CD45RO+ cells for memory CD4+ T cells. This specimen comes from a study of memory CD4+ T cells and cytomegalovirus serostatus. The overall study: This sample comes from healthy Belgian adults, several CMV seropositive, around 26 seronegative. Study findings and constraints: The CMV-associated TCR signature appears largely within the CD4+ memory repertoire.

Germline V gene sequence: CDR1 SGHVS, CDR2 FNYEAQ. The V and J ends lost 2 bases and 4 bases, in that order; junction bases with no gene match: 5. The CDR3 has 15 amino acids. The receptor's source is an adult in good health and CMV-seronegative. V is TRBV7-6 and J is TRBJ1-3; 7 bases match TRBD1. Material: memory CD4+ T cells from blood. The CDR3 nucleotides read TGTGCCAGCAGCTTAATTCAGGGGGTCGGAAACACCATATATTTT. This gives the protein CASSLIQGVGNTIYF.